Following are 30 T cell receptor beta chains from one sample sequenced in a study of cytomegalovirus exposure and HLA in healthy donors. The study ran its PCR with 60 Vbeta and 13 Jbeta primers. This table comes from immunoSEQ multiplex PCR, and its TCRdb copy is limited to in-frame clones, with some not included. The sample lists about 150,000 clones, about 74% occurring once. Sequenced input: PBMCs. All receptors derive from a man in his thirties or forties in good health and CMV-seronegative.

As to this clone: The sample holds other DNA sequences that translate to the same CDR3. CDR3 bases: TGTGCCAGCAGTCCCGGGACAGGGAACTATGGCTACACCTTC. Translation: CASSPGTGNYGYTF. The chain joins TRBV28 to TRBJ1-2; TRBD1 matches at 9 bases. J lost 2 bases, V lost 5 bases, and 3 bases had no gene match. This CDR3 comprises 14 residues. From germline, CDR1 is MDHEN and CDR2 SYDVKM.

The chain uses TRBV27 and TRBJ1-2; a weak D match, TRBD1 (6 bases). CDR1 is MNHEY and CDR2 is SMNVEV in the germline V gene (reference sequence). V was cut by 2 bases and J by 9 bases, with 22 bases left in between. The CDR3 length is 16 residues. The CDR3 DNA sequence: TGTGCCAGCAGTTTACTCCGCACAGGGTCGCACGCAAGCTACACCTTC. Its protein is CASSLLRTGSHASYTF.

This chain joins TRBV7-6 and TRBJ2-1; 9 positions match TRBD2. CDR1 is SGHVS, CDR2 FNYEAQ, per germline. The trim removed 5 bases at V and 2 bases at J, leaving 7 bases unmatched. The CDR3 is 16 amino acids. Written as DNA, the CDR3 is TGTGCCAGCAGCCCCTCGACTAGCGGTCCCTACAATGAGCAGTTCTTC. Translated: CASSPSTSGPYNEQFF.

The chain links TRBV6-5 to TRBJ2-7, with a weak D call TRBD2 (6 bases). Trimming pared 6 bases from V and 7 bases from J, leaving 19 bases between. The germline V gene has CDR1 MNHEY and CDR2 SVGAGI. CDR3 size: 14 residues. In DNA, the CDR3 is TGTGCCAGCAGGTCGACTAGGCAAGGAGTGGAGCAGTACTTC. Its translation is CASRSTRQGVEQYF.

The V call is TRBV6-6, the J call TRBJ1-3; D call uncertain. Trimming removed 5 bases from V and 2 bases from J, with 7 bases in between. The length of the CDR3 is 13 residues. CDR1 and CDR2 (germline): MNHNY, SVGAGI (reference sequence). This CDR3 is CASSRSAGNTIYF. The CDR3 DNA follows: TGTGCCAGCAGTAGATCGGCTGGAAACACCATATATTTT.

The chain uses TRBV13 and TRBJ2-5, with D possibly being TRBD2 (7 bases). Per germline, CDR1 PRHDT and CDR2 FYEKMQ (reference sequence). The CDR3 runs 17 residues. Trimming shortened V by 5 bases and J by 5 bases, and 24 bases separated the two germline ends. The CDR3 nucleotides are TGTGCCAGCAGCCCACGTGGGAGGGCAGGGGATTGGGAGACCCAGTACTTC. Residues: CASSPRGRAGDWETQYF.

DNA of the CDR3: TGTGCCAGCAGTTTTGGGGGGGCAGATGAAAAACTGTTTTTT. This gives the protein CASSFGGADEKLFF. The genes are TRBV28 and TRBJ1-4, with a possible D match to TRBD1 (6 bases). CDR3 length: 14 residues. CDR1 and CDR2 (germline): MDHEN, SYDVKM. V dropped 3 bases and J dropped 6 bases, with 11 bases sitting between them.

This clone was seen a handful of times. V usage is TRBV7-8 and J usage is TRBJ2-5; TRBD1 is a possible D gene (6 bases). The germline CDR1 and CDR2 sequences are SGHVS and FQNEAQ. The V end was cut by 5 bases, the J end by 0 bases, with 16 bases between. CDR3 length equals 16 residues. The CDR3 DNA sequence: TGTGCCAGCAGCCCAGGACAGCCTTTGTACCAAGAGACCCAGTACTTC. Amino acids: CASSPGQPLYQETQYF.

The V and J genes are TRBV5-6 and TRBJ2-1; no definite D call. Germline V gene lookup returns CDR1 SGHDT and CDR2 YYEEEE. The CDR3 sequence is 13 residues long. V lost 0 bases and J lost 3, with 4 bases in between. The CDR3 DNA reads TGTGCCAGCAGCTTGGTTAACTACAATGAGCAGTTCTTC. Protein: CASSLVNYNEQFF.

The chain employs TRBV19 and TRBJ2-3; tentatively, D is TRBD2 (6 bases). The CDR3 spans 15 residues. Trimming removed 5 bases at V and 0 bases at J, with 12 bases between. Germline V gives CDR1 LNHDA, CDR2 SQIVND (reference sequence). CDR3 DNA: TGTGCCAGTAGTCCCGGGACTTCTAGCACAGATACGCAGTATTTT. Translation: CASSPGTSSTDTQYF.

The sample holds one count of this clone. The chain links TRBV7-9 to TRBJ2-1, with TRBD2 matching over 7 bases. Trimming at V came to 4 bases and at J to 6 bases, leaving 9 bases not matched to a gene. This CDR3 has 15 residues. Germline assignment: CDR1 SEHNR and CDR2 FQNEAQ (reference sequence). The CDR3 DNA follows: TGTGCCAGCAGCTCTCCACGGGGGGAGGCCAATGAGCAGTTCTTC. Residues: CASSSPRGEANEQFF.

As DNA, the CDR3 is TGTGCCAGCAGTGTACAGGGCCTCAATCAGCCCCAGCATTTT. Protein product: CASSVQGLNQPQHF. The chain uses TRBV2 and TRBJ1-5, with a weak D call TRBD1 (6 bases). This CDR3 has 14 amino acids. Looked up from germline, CDR1 is SNHLY and CDR2 is FYNNEI. V lost 4 bases to trimming and J lost 3 bases, with 10 bases between them.

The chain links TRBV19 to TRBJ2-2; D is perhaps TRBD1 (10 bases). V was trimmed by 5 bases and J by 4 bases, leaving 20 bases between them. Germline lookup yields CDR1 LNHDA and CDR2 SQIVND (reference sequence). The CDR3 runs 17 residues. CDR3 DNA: TGTGCCAGTAGTCTAGCGGGGACAGGGGCTGGCACCGGGGAGCTGTTTTTT. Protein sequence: CASSLAGTGAGTGELFF.

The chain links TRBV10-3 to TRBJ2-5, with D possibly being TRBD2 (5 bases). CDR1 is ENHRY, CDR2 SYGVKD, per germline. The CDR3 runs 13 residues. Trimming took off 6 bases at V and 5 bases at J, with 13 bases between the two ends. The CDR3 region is CAISGGIAETQYF. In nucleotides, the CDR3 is TGTGCCATCAGCGGAGGAATAGCGGAGACCCAGTACTTC.

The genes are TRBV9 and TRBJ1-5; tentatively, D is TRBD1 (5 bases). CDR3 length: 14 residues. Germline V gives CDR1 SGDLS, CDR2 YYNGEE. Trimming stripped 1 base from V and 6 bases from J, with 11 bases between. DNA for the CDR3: TGTGCCAGCAGCGTATCAGGGTCTTCTCAGCCCCAGCATTTT. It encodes CASSVSGSSQPQHF.

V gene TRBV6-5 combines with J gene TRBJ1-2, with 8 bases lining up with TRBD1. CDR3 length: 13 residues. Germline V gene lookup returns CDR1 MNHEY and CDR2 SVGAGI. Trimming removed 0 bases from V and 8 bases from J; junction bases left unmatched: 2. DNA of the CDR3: TGTGCCAGCAGTTACTCAAGGACAGGGGGCTACACCTTC. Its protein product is CASSYSRTGGYTF.

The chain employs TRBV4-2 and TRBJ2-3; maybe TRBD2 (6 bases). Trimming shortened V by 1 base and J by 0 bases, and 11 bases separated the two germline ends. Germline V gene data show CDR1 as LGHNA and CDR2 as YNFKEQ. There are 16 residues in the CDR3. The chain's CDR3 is CASSQGQAGSTDTQYF. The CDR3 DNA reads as TGTGCCAGCAGCCAAGGCCAAGCGGGTAGCACAGATACGCAGTATTTT.

This CDR3 is CASSLAAAHQETQYF. As DNA, the CDR3 is TGTGCCAGCTCCCTAGCGGCGGCCCACCAAGAGACCCAGTACTTC. The genes are TRBV18 and TRBJ2-5; 7 bases align to TRBD2. The length of the CDR3 is 15 residues. The V gene end was trimmed by 6 bases and the J gene end by 0 bases; junction bases not matched to a gene: 7. Germline loops: CDR1 KGHSH, CDR2 LQKENI.

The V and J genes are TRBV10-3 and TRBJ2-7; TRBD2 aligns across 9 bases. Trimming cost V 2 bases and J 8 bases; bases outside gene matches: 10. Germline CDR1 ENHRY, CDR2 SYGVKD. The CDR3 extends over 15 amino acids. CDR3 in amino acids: CAISEVTSGVGQQYF. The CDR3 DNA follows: TGTGCCATCAGTGAGGTGACTAGCGGAGTAGGCCAGCAGTACTTC.

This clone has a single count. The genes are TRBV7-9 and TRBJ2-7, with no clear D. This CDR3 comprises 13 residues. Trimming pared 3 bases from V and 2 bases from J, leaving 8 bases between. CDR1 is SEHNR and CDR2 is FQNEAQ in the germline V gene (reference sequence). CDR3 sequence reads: CASSFPPTYEQYF. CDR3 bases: TGTGCCAGCAGCTTTCCCCCAACCTACGAGCAGTACTTC.

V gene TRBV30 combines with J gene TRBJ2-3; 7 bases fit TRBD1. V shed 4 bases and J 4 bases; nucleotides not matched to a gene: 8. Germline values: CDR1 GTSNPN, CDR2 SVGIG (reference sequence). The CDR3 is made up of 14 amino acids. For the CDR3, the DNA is TGTGCCTGGACCCGGGGACAGTCCCCAGATACGCAGTATTTT. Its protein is CAWTRGQSPDTQYF.

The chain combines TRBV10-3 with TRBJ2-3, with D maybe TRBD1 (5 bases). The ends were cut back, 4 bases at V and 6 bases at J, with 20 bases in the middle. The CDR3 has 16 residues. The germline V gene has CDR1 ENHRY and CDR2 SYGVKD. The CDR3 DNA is TGTGCCATCAGTGCCGCTCAAGGGGTTTTAATGGATACGCAGTATTTT. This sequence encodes CAISAAQGVLMDTQYF.

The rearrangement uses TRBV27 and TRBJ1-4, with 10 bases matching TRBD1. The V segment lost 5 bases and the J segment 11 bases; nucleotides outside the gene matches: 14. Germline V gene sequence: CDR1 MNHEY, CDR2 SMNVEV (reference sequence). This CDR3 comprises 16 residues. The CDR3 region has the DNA TGTGCCAGCAGTCCCGATTACCCCGGACAGGGGGGGAAACTGTTTTTT. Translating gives CASSPDYPGQGGKLFF.

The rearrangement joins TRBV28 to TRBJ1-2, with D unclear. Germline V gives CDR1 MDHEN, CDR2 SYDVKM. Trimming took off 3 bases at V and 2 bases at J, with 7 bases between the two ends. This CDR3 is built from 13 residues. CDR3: CASSLAGNYGYTF. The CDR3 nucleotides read TGTGCCAGCAGTTTGGCGGGGAACTATGGCTACACCTTC.

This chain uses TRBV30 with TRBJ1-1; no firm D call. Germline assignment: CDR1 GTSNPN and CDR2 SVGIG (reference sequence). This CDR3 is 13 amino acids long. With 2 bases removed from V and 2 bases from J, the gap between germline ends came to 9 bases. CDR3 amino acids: CAWSFGGNTEAFF. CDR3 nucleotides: TGTGCCTGGAGTTTCGGAGGAAACACTGAAGCTTTCTTT.

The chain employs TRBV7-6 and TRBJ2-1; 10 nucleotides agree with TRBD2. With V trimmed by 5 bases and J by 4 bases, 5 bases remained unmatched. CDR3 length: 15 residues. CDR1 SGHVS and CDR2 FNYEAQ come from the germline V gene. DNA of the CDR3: TGTGCCAGCAGCCGGATAGCGGGAGGATACAATGAGCAGTTCTTC. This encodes CASSRIAGGYNEQFF.

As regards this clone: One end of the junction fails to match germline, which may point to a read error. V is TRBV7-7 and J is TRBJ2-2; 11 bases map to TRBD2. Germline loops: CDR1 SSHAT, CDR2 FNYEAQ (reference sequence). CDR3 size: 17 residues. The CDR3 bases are TGTGCTAGCAGTCCACACCTAGCGGGAGGGAACACCGGGGAGCTGTTTTTT. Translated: CASSPHLAGGNTGELFF.

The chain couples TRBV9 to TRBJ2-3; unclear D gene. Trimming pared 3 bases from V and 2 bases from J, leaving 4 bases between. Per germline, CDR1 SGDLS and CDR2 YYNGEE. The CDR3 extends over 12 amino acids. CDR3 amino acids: CASSAYTDTQYF. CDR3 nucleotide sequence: TGTGCCAGCAGCGCTTACACAGATACGCAGTATTTT.

For the CDR3, the DNA is TGTGCCAGTCGGGGCGGCGGGAGCGGTCTTTGGGCTGTCTACGAGCAGTACTTC. Translation: CASRGGGSGLWAVYEQYF. This sequence joins TRBV2 and TRBJ2-7; 7 bases map to TRBD2. This CDR3 contains 18 residues. V shed 9 bases, J shed 3 bases, and the junction held 23 bases outside the gene matches. Germline loops: CDR1 SNHLY, CDR2 FYNNEI. The full variable domain, rest sourced from reference TRBV2 and TRBJ2-7, is EPEVTQTPSHQVTQMGQEVILRCVPISNHLYFYWYRQILGQKVEFLVSFYNNEISEKSEIFDDQFSVERPDGSNFTLKIRSTKLEDSAMYFCASRGGGSGLWAVYEQYFGPGTRLTVT.

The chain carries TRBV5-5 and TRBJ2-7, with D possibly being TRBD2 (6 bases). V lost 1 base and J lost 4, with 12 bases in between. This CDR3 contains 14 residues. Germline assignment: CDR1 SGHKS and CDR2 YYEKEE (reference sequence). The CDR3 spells CASSLNWGGYEQYF. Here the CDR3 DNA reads TGTGCCAGCAGCTTGAACTGGGGAGGTTACGAGCAGTACTTC.